The T cell receptor beta chain described here comes from a study of high-grade serous ovarian cancer treatment subgroups. About the research overall: Mean per sample: around 14,000 reads, 6,000 to 8,000 unique TCR beta rearrangements. Overall study findings and caveats: Without spatial data, bulk sequencing limits insight into HGSC tumor diversity. Same-patient tumor repertoires overlapped at roughly 0.095 to 0.85; different patients barely overlapped.

Points on this clone: Its antigen remains unidentified.

Tumor samples were taken before definitive surgery or chemotherapy. Assay: immunoSEQ multiplex PCR; the TCRdb copy retains only in-frame clones and omits some. Of about 36,000 clones detected, 79% appear once; the ten largest clones hold around 3.3%. V trimming: 1 base; J trimming: 7 bases; junction bases outside the gene matches: 10. Germline V gene lookup returns CDR1 LNHNV and CDR2 YYDKDF (reference sequence). This CDR3 has 16 residues. This clonotype originated in a human donor with high-grade serous ovarian cancer. The V call is TRBV15, the J call TRBJ2-1, with 7 nucleotides matching TRBD2. The sequenced sample was tumor tissue. This chain's CDR3 is CATSRGWEGGNNEQFF. In DNA form, the CDR3 reads TGTGCCACCAGCAGAGGATGGGAGGGAGGGAATAATGAGCAGTTCTTC.